This T cell receptor beta chain was obtained from a study of T cells after yellow fever vaccination (dated by TCRdb to between 2018 and 2021). The study in broad terms: Staining for CD3, CD45RA, CCR7 and CD95 was used to sort memory subsets (EM, EMRA, CM and Tscm) on a BD FACS Aria III. To follow T-cell clones before and after both primary and booster YFV17D yellow fever vaccination, bulk TCR alpha and beta repertoires underwent longitudinal sequencing. Blood samples were taken at several timepoints before and after primary and secondary immunization, and bulk PBMC replicates and cell subsets were isolated. Libraries from fractions with low cell numbers were prepared with the SMART-Seq v4 Ultra Low Input RNA kit. Two healthy male donors, one aged 18 to 30 and one aged 30 to 40 years, were included in the cohort. Memory subsets were sorted on days 0, 15 and 45 and at 18 months following primary vaccination, and on days 0, 15 and 45 following the 30-year booster.

The study at large found these results: The secondary T-cell response was weaker than the primary response but faster, peaking on day 5 instead of day 15. Because the study included only two donors, the extent to which the findings can be generalized is limited. Computational filtering was required because FACS-sorted repertoires could contain abundant contaminating clonotypes from the bulk population. In the sorted memory subsets on day 0, nearly all of the vaccine-responding clonotypes fell below detection. After the booster, most clones that had expanded after primary vaccination were detected again (roughly 95% of CD4 and roughly nine tenths of CD8), suggesting broad maintenance of memory. A small share of clonotypes occurred in both CD4 and CD8 compartments, likely arising from convergent recombination.

TCRdb names Illumina NovaSeq 6000 as the instrument used. TCR cDNA was synthesized by 5'RACE template switching, through which a universal primer site and unique molecular identifiers were introduced. Priming for cDNA synthesis came from both the TCR alpha and TCR beta constant segments. Two PCR steps were used to amplify libraries, with sample barcodes and sequencing adapters being added in the second step. Sequencing of libraries was performed on Illumina HiSeq 2500 (2x100 bp) or NovaSeq (2x150 bp). For the original study's pipeline: MIGEC handled demultiplexing of reads and collapsing into UMI consensus sequences, while MiXCR performed V(D)J alignment. Using edgeR on replicate PBMC samples, clonotypes were called vaccine-responding if FDR was below 0.01 and the log2 fold change was above 5 up to day 15. Each bulk clonotype received a CD4 or CD8 identity based on whether the sequenced CD4 or CD8 repertoire contained that clonotype at higher abundance. To estimate how each clone was distributed across memory phenotypes, clonotype frequencies in memory subsets were weighted by the numbers of FACS-sorted cells. TCRdb reprocessing: public reads trimmed at Q25 with fastp, clones called with MiXCR, in-frame beta chains kept. Each entry is one CDR3 protein sequence, shown with its most common DNA and genes. The V and J calls shown here were made by TCRdb, not taken from the authors' results. Counted in this sample were 25,000 or so distinct CDR3 sequences; roughly 4.5% of them appeared once. The top ten hold about 39% of the sample.

For CDR1 and CDR2, the germline V gene lists MNHNS and SASEGT. Relative to germline, V is missing 6 bases and J is missing 1 base, with 2 bases of the junction outside any gene match. The CDR3 numbers 13 residues from cysteine through phenylalanine. The retained sequence is limited to the CDR3, 39 bases, with the frame set at the first base. This clonotype came up many times. No much larger clone is present one base from it, and per-base qualities are unavailable. This specimen's treatment or condition label, per the study, means: live attenuated yellow fever vaccine strain. PBMCs were isolated from peripheral blood using a standard Ficoll-Paque protocol. The RNeasy Micro Kit was used to extract RNA from sorted memory subsets.

This sample comprised PBMCs, either bulk or a sorted T-cell subset (CD4+, CD8+, memory, or dextramer-sorted; not recorded which), obtained on the day of the yellow fever booster vaccination. The chain is assembled from TRBV6-1 and TRBJ1-1, with 7 bases aligning to TRBD1. This clonotype originated in a man younger than 35 who received the YFV17D yellow fever vaccine. The nucleotide sequence is TGTGCCAGCAGAAGGGGGCGGAACACTGAAGCTTTCTTT. Translated, this is CASRRGRNTEAFF.